This TCR beta chain originates from a study of T cell changes during pregnancy in multiple sclerosis. Repertoires were generated with immunoSEQ multiplex PCR, while TCRdb's copy carries only in-frame clones and drops some. This sample has tens of thousands of clones; 92% occur once, and the top ten carry approximately 0.61%. The sequence came from a female donor with multiple sclerosis, enrolled in a pregnancy study. Material: CD4+ T cells from peripheral blood mononuclear cells, obtained in the third trimester of pregnancy.

For the CDR3, the DNA is TGTGCCTGGAGCCCCCCTCACGGGATCTCTGGGGCCAACGTCCTGACTTTC. Amino acid sequence: CAWSPPHGISGANVLTF. V gene TRBV30 combines with J gene TRBJ2-6; a weak D match, TRBD2 (5 bases). CDR1 GTSNPN and CDR2 SVGIG come from the germline V gene (reference sequence). The CDR3 runs to 17 residues. Trimming cost V 3 bases and J 0 bases, with 15 bases left between them. The whole variable domain, remainder taken from reference TRBV30 and TRBJ2-6, is SQTIHQWPATLVQPVGSPLSLECTVEGTSNPNLYWYRQAAGRGLQLLFYSVGIGQISSEVPQNLSASRPQDRQFILSSKKLLLSDSGFYLCAWSPPHGISGANVLTFGAGSRLTVL.